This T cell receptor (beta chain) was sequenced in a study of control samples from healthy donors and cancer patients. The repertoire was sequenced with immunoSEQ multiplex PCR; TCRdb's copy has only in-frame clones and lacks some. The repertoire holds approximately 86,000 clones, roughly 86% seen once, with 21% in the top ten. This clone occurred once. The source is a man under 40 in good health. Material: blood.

CDR3 bases: TGCAGCGTGGGACCGAGCAACTATGGCTACACCTTC. Translating it yields CSVGPSNYGYTF. The rearrangement links TRBV29-1 to TRBJ1-2; D perhaps matches TRBD1 (5 bases). V lost 6 bases to trimming and J lost 2 bases, with 10 bases between them. Germline V gene data show CDR1 as SQVTM and CDR2 as ANQGSEA. CDR3 length: 12 amino acids.